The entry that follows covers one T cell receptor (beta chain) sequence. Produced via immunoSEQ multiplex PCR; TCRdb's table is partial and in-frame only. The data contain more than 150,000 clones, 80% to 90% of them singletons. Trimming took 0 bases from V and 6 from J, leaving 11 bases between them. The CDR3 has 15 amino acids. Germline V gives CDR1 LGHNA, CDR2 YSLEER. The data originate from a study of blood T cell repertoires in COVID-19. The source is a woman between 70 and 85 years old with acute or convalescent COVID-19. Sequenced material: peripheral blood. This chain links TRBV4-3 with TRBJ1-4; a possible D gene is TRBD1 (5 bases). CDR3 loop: CASSQDMAGHEKLFF. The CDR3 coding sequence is TGCGCCAGCAGCCAAGATATGGCAGGGCATGAAAAACTGTTTTTT.